This entry lists 15 T cell receptor beta chains sequenced from one sample in a study of metastatic and nonmetastatic thyroid tumors. TCRdb re-called the PCR reads via MiXCR. The repertoire holds roughly 30,000 clones, less than 30% seen once, with less than 15% in the top ten. There were no patients who had received any treatment before thyroid surgery. Sequenced material: blood. These receptors all come from a female donor with papillary thyroid cancer or a benign thyroid nodule (not recorded which). Some clones in this sample may be carry-over from other donors' samples.

This clone was counted ten times or more. This sample includes further DNA sequences coding for the same CDR3. The chain recombines TRBV19 with TRBJ2-2; D is ambiguous. The CDR3 contains 13 residues. V was trimmed by 5 bases and J by 0 bases, leaving 4 bases between them. Looked up from germline, CDR1 is LNHDA and CDR2 is SQIVND (reference sequence). CDR3 in amino acids: CASSATNTGELFF. The CDR3 nucleotides read TGTGCCAGTAGTGCAACGAACACCGGGGAGCTGTTTTTT.

This clone was seen at least ten times. The chain has TRBV19 and TRBJ2-6; TRBD1 aligns across 7 bases. V trimming: 9 bases; J trimming: 0 bases; junction bases outside the gene matches: 8. Germline V gene data show CDR1 as LNHDA and CDR2 as SQIVND (reference sequence). This CDR3 spans 16 amino acids. The CDR3 region has the DNA TGTGCCAGCCACAGGGGCCTCAACTCTGGGGCCAACGTCCTGACTTTC. It translates to CASHRGLNSGANVLTF.

Ten or more counts support this clone. J is TRBJ1-2 and V is TRBV19; D gene uncertain. Germline CDR1 and CDR2: LNHDA and SQIVND (reference sequence). Trimming removed 2 bases at V and 5 bases at J, with 3 bases between. The CDR3 sequence is 11 residues long. CDR3 DNA: TGTGCCAGTAGTATACAGTATGGCTACACCTTC. The encoded protein is CASSIQYGYTF.

The CDR3 bases are TGTGCCACCAGTGCTAGCAATCAGCCCCAGCATTTT. Translated: CATSASNQPQHF. The chain has TRBV24-1 and TRBJ1-5; D gene unclear. V dropped 5 bases and J dropped 0 bases, with 1 base sitting between them. The CDR3 is 12 amino acids. Per germline, CDR1 KGHDR and CDR2 SFDVKD.

Ten or more counts support this clone. This sequence joins TRBV28 and TRBJ2-5; D not certain. This CDR3 comprises 15 residues. Trimming cost V 0 bases and J 1 base, with 9 bases left between them. CDR1 MDHEN and CDR2 SYDVKM come from the germline V gene. The chain's CDR3 is CASSLWIAGQETQYF. CDR3 bases: TGTGCCAGCAGTTTATGGATAGCAGGCCAAGAGACCCAGTACTTC. The full variable domain, its missing parts supplied by reference TRBV28 and TRBJ2-5, is DVKVTQSSRYLVKRTGEKVFLECVQDMDHENMFWYRQDPGLGLRLIYFSYDVKMKEKGDIPEGYSVSREKKERFSLILESASTNQTSMYLCASSLWIAGQETQYFGPGTRLLVL.

This clone was observed a handful of times. The chain carries TRBV6-1 and TRBJ1-6; a possible D gene is TRBD1 (5 bases). CDR1 and CDR2 (germline): MNHNS, SASEGT. V lost 7 bases to trimming and J lost 12 bases, with 19 bases between them. This CDR3 has 14 amino acids. CDR3 amino acids: CASTSTVEDGPLHF. The CDR3 region has the DNA TGTGCCAGCACCTCGACAGTGGAGGACGGACCCCTCCACTTT.

This clone has ten or more counts. The chain joins TRBV4-1 to TRBJ2-7; the D call may be TRBD1 or TRBD2 (6 bases each). CDR1 and CDR2 from the germline V gene are MGHRA and YSYEKL. This CDR3 contains 16 residues. Trimming removed 0 bases from V and 1 base from J, with 13 bases in between. The CDR3 coding sequence is TGCGCCAGCAGCCAAGATACCGGGGGCTCATCCTACGAGCAGTACTTC. Protein product: CASSQDTGGSSYEQYF.

The V and J genes are TRBV12-3 or TRBV12-4 and TRBJ2-3; D uncertain. The CDR3 contains 15 residues. Trimming pared 7 bases from V and 1 base from J, leaving 15 bases between. In DNA form, the CDR3 reads TGTGCCAGCATTCCCGGCGGCGCCGGCACAGATACGCAGTATTTT. Its translation is CASIPGGAGTDTQYF.

This clone was observed many times. This sequence may be a read error, since a much larger clone differs from it by one base. The chain carries TRBV27 and TRBJ2-3; D remains unclear. Germline V CDR1 and CDR2: MNHEY, SMNVEV (reference sequence). This CDR3 spans 12 amino acids. The CDR3 DNA follows: TGTGCCAGCAGTCTGGGGTATGATACGCAGTGTTTT. Amino acid sequence: CASSLGYDTQCF.

The chain joins TRBV19 to TRBJ1-5; TRBD1 matches at 7 bases. The V gene's germline CDR1 is LNHDA and CDR2 SQIVND (reference sequence). The V segment lost 7 bases and the J segment 2 bases; nucleotides outside the gene matches: 17. This CDR3 comprises 18 residues. CDR3 amino acids: CASMRDGTVTNGNQPQHF. In nucleotides, the CDR3 is TGTGCCAGTATGAGAGATGGGACAGTGACTAACGGCAATCAGCCCCAGCATTTT.

The J gene is TRBJ1-3, the V gene TRBV9; no firm D call. This CDR3 is 16 amino acids long. Germline V CDR1 and CDR2: SGDLS, YYNGEE. Trimming removed 4 bases from V and 0 bases from J, with 14 bases in between. For the CDR3, the DNA is TGTGCCAGCAGCTTAGCGCCGGTCATCTCTGGAAACACCATATATTTT. Encoded protein: CASSLAPVISGNTIYF.

This clone was picked up many times. A much larger clone is a single base away; this may be a read error. The rearrangement links TRBV6-2 or TRBV6-3 to TRBJ2-7, with D possibly TRBD1 on 5 matching bases. Germline CDR1 and CDR2: MNHEY and SVGEGT. CDR3 length: 11 residues. Trimming took off 10 bases at V and 3 bases at J, with 10 bases between the two ends. DNA of the CDR3: TGTGCCATAGGGGCCCTCTACGAGCAGTACTTC. It is translated as CAIGALYEQYF.

This clone was seen a handful of times. Other DNA sequences within the sample encode an identical CDR3. V is TRBV25-1 and J is TRBJ1-2; TRBD1 is a possible D gene (5 bases). This CDR3 spans 12 amino acids. V was clipped by 11 bases and J by 10 bases, with 20 bases between them. Per germline, CDR1 MGHDK and CDR2 SYGVNS. The CDR3 bases are TGTGCCTCACACGGGGCAAGTGAAGTCTACACCTTC. Translated, it gives CASHGASEVYTF.

The chain links TRBV12-3 or TRBV12-4 to TRBJ1-2; TRBD1 matches 9 bases. J was trimmed by 6 bases and V by 4 bases; bases with no gene match: 9. This CDR3 is built from 15 residues. The CDR3 DNA follows: TGTGCCAGCAGTTCTTTCCACAGGGGGCCTGATGGCTACACCTTC. It codes for CASSSFHRGPDGYTF.

This clone was seen ten or more times. The chain uses TRBV7-2 and TRBJ1-5; 7 bases fit TRBD1. Germline V gene sequence: CDR1 SGHTA, CDR2 FQGNSA. The CDR3 spans 14 residues. Trimming cost V 5 bases and J 2 bases; bases outside gene matches: 3. CDR3 coding DNA: TGTGCCAGCAGCGTTACAGGGGGCAATCAGCCCCAGCATTTT. Translating gives CASSVTGGNQPQHF.